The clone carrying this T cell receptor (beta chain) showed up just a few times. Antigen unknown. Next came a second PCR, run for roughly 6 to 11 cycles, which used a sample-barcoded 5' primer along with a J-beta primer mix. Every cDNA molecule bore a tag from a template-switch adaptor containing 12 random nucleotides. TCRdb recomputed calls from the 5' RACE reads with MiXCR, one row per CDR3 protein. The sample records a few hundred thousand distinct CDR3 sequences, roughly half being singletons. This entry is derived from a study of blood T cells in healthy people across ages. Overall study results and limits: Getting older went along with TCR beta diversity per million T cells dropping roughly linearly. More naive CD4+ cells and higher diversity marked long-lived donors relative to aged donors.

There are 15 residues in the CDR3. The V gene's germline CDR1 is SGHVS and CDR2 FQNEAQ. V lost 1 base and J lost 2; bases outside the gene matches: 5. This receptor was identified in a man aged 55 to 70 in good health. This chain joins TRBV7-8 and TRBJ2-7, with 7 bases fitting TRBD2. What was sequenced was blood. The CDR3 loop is CASSLGRAGAYEQYF. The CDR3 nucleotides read TGTGCCAGCAGCTTAGGACGGGCGGGGGCCTACGAGCAGTACTTC.